A single sample gave rise to the 28 T cell receptor beta chains below, sequenced in a study of T cells in Graves' hyperthyroidism and ophthalmopathy (dated by TCRdb to between 2018 and 2021). The library was produced with multiplex PCR. The run used an Illumina HiSeq 2000. The TCR beta CDR3 regions were amplified from the RNA transcripts. For the first round of RT-PCR on the TCR CDR3, the HTBI primer set was used together with the Qiagen OneStep RT-PCR kit. The public reads were run again by TCRdb, first through fastp at Q25 and then through MiXCR, and only productive beta chains were kept. Each CDR3 protein appears once, grouped with its most common genes and DNA. In all, the sample holds 200,000 or so distinct CDR3 sequences, and roughly a sixth of those were seen once. The ten biggest clones cover 53% of the sample. Source material: blood. These receptors originate from a woman aged 50 to 60 with Graves' hyperthyroidism.

This clonotype was found many times. The chain has TRBV2 and TRBJ2-5, with TRBD2 matching 11 bases. V was pared by 5 bases and J by 2 bases, with 7 bases of the junction left unmatched. The germline gives CDR1 SNHLY, CDR2 FYNNEI. This CDR3 spans 16 amino acids. In DNA, the CDR3 is TGTGCCAGCAGTTCAGGACTAGCGGGCATACAAGAGACCCAGTACTTC. This sequence encodes CASSSGLAGIQETQYF.

This clonotype was detected ten times or more. The V call is TRBV24-1, the J call TRBJ2-5; 9 nucleotides agree with TRBD1. Trimming cost V 1 base and J 5 bases; bases outside gene matches: 7. The CDR3 sequence is 16 residues long. CDR1 is KGHDR, CDR2 SFDVKD, per germline. The CDR3 nucleotides read TGTGCCACCAGTGATTTTGCCGGGACAGGGTTGGAGACCCAGTACTTC. Protein product: CATSDFAGTGLETQYF.

This clonotype occurred many times. The chain is built from TRBV12-3 or TRBV12-4 and TRBJ2-3; 10 bases fit TRBD1. The V segment lost 6 bases and the J segment 5 bases; nucleotides outside the gene matches: 11. The CDR3 is 16 amino acids. The CDR3 region has the DNA TGTGCCAGCAGCCGCGGAGACAGGGGGCAGGGAGATACGCAGTATTTT. It codes for CASSRGDRGQGDTQYF.

This clonotype has a handful of counts. In nucleotides, the CDR3 is TGTGCCAGCAGTTACTCTTCTAGGGGGGGGGGGGAGACCCAGTACTTC. Its translation: CASSYSSRGGGETQYF. V gene TRBV6-5 combines with J gene TRBJ2-5; a possible D gene is TRBD2 (7 bases). From germline, CDR1 is MNHEY and CDR2 SVGAGI. This CDR3 has 16 amino acids. The ends were cut back, 0 bases at V and 5 bases at J, with 16 bases in the middle.

The chain has TRBV24-1 and TRBJ2-6; 7 bases are shared with TRBD1. The CDR3 extends over 15 amino acids. With V trimmed by 4 bases and J by 2 bases, 1 base remained unmatched. CDR1 is KGHDR, CDR2 SFDVKD, per germline. The CDR3 sequence is CATSETGTGANVLTF. In DNA, the CDR3 is TGTGCCACCAGTGAGACAGGGACTGGGGCCAACGTCCTGACTTTC.

The chain uses TRBV27 and TRBJ1-1; D unclear. Germline CDR1 reads MNHEY; CDR2 reads SMNVEV (reference sequence). Trimming cost V 0 bases and J 0 bases, with 8 bases left between them. CDR3 length: 15 residues. The CDR3 DNA reads TGTGCCAGCAGTTTATCGTGGGGAATGAACACTGAAGCTTTCTTT. Its translation: CASSLSWGMNTEAFF.

This clonotype was observed at least ten times. The chain has TRBV7-9 and TRBJ1-1, with D unresolved. This CDR3 comprises 10 residues. Germline CDR1 is SEHNR and CDR2 is FQNEAQ (reference sequence). Trimming took 6 bases from V and 3 from J, leaving 2 bases between them. The CDR3, as DNA: TGTGCCAGCAGGGACACTGAAGCTTTCTTT. This sequence encodes CASRDTEAFF.

The chain employs TRBV20-1 and TRBJ2-1; 13 nucleotides align to TRBD2. This CDR3 comprises 16 residues. J was trimmed by 8 bases and V by 1 base; bases with no gene match: 8. Germline assignment: CDR1 DFQATT and CDR2 SNEGSKA (reference sequence). CDR3 nucleotides: TGCAGTGCTAGAGCCCCACTAGCGGGAGGGCCGTATGAGCAGTTCTTC. Translated, it gives CSARAPLAGGPYEQFF.

This sequence joins TRBV5-4 and TRBJ2-1; D is perhaps TRBD2 (5 bases). CDR1 and CDR2 (germline): SGHNT, YYREEE (reference sequence). The length of the CDR3 is 14 residues. Trimming shortened V by 3 bases and J by 3 bases, and 10 bases separated the two germline ends. In DNA form, the CDR3 reads TGTGCCAGCAGCTCGGACTCACGCTACAATGAGCAGTTCTTC. It yields the protein CASSSDSRYNEQFF.

This sequence joins TRBV5-5 and TRBJ2-3; unclear D gene. In germline, CDR1 is SGHKS, CDR2 YYEKEE (reference sequence). This CDR3 region has 15 residues. Trimming left V 4 bases short and J 0 bases short, with 12 bases between. The CDR3 DNA reads as TGTGCCAGCAGCCGAGGAATGACTAGCACAGATACGCAGTATTTT. Translation gives CASSRGMTSTDTQYF.

In this sample, this clonotype turned up a few times. V usage is TRBV7-6 and J usage is TRBJ2-3, with D perhaps matching TRBD2 (5 bases). Germline V lookup: CDR1 SGHVS, CDR2 FNYEAQ. V shed 4 bases and J shed 2 bases, with 13 bases lying between them. There are 15 residues in the CDR3. The CDR3 DNA reads as TGTGCCAGCAGCTCTGGGAGCCTCCACACAGATACGCAGTATTTT. Translation gives CASSSGSLHTDTQYF. The entire variable domain, with the rest obtained from reference TRBV7-6 and TRBJ2-3, is as follows: GAGVSQSPRYKVTKRGQDVALRCDPISGHVSLYWYRQALGQGPEFLTYFNYEAQQDKSGLPNDRFSAERPEGSISTLTIQRTEQRDSAMYRCASSSGSLHTDTQYFGPGTRLTVL.

This rearrangement joins TRBV29-1 to TRBJ1-1; D is unclear. Germline CDR1 and CDR2: SQVTM and ANQGSEA. CDR3 size: 12 residues. Trimming stripped 4 bases from V and 2 bases from J, with 8 bases between. The CDR3 nucleotides read TGCAGCGTTGCGGCACCCAACACTGAAGCTTTCTTT. Translation: CSVAAPNTEAFF.

Details on this clonotype: A single base separates this from a much larger clone, so it may be a read error. The J gene is TRBJ2-5, the V gene TRBV28; D may correspond to TRBD1 or TRBD2 (5 bases each). The better agreement between TRBJ2-1 and the DNA end casts doubt on the J call. Germline values: CDR1 MDHEN, CDR2 SYDVKM. The CDR3 contains 13 residues. The CDR3 region is CASSLLGEETQFF. The CDR3 region has the DNA TGTGCCAGCAGTTTATTGGGGGAAGAGACCCAGTTCTTC.

In its sample, this clonotype was seen many times. The gene calls are TRBV7-2 and TRBJ2-7; TRBD2 matches 7 bases. Germline trimming cut 2 bases from V and 2 bases from J; bases unmatched to any gene: 6. In germline, CDR1 is SGHTA, CDR2 FQGNSA. This CDR3 has 15 amino acids. The CDR3 protein is CASSLPGGFPYEQYF. The CDR3 bases are TGTGCCAGCAGCTTACCGGGGGGATTCCCCTACGAGCAGTACTTC. Based on the CDR3 plus reference TRBV7-2 and TRBJ2-7, the full variable domain is GAGVSQSPSNKVTEKGKDVELRCDPISGHTALYWYRQSLGQGLEFLIYFQGNSAPDKSGLPSDRFSAERTGGSVSTLTIQRTQQEDSAVYLCASSLPGGFPYEQYFGPGTRLTVT.

The table lists this clonotype with a few counts. The chain links TRBV5-8 to TRBJ1-5; 7 nucleotides match TRBD1. Trimming at V came to 4 bases and at J to 7 bases, leaving 14 bases not matched to a gene. Germline CDR1 is SGHTS and CDR2 is YDEGEE. The CDR3 extends over 16 amino acids. CDR3 bases: TGTGCCAGCAGCATATGGACAGGTCCTTTAATGCAGCCCCAGCATTTT. This gives the protein CASSIWTGPLMQPQHF.

J is TRBJ1-1 and V is TRBV6-2 or TRBV6-3; no clear D. V was pared by 5 bases and J by 5 bases, with 15 bases between. The CDR3 spans 14 residues. The germline V gene encodes CDR1 MNHEY and CDR2 SVGEGT. DNA of the CDR3: TGTGCCAGCAGTGGCCGAACCCCCGGGACTGAAGCTTTCTTT. It codes for CASSGRTPGTEAFF.

This clonotype turned up a few times. This chain links TRBV7-9 with TRBJ2-3; D uncertain. The germline gives CDR1 SEHNR, CDR2 FQNEAQ (reference sequence). The CDR3 is 12 residues long. V gave up 6 bases and J gave up 4 bases, with 8 bases separating them. The DNA of the CDR3 is TGTGCCAGCAGAAATGAAGCAGATACGCAGTATTTT. This encodes CASRNEADTQYF.

This clonotype was seen ten or more times. V gene TRBV18 combines with J gene TRBJ2-1; 11 bases line up with TRBD2. Per germline, CDR1 KGHSH and CDR2 LQKENI. With V trimmed by 8 bases and J by 4 bases, 13 bases remained unmatched. CDR3 length: 17 residues. The CDR3 DNA reads as TGTGCCAGCCGAGTCGCCGGGACTAGCGGAGAATACAATGAGCAGTTCTTC. Protein: CASRVAGTSGEYNEQFF.

Of note for this clonotype: This clone may be a read error of a much larger clone one base away. This chain links TRBV30 with TRBJ2-7; no clear D gene. The CDR3 is 11 residues long. The V gene's germline CDR1 is GTSNPN and CDR2 SVGIG (reference sequence). The CDR3 region is CTWSVGYEQYF. The CDR3 nucleotides read TGTACCTGGAGTGTTGGGTACGAGCAGTACTTC.

This clonotype was detected a few times. This chain connects TRBV2 to TRBJ2-2, with TRBD1 identical over 8 bases. This CDR3 region has 15 residues. Germline trimming cut 6 bases from V and 5 bases from J; bases unmatched to any gene: 8. Germline lookup yields CDR1 SNHLY and CDR2 FYNNEI. The CDR3 here is CASRADRGRTGELFF. The CDR3 nucleotides are TGTGCCAGCAGAGCCGACAGGGGACGGACCGGGGAGCTGTTTTTT.

In this sample, this clonotype turned up many times. V and J are TRBV11-3 and TRBJ2-7; 9 nucleotides agree with TRBD2. Trimming cost V 4 bases and J 3 bases; bases outside gene matches: 22. From germline, CDR1 is SGHNT and CDR2 YENEEA. There are 20 residues in the CDR3. CDR3 nucleotide sequence: TGTGCCAGCAGCTGGCGGGGTCAGGCGGGAGGGCCGATAGGAGACTACGAGCAGTACTTC. It yields the protein CASSWRGQAGGPIGDYEQYF.

This clonotype was counted between two and nine times. V usage is TRBV5-4 and J usage is TRBJ2-7; perhaps TRBD2 as D (6 bases). The CDR3 is 12 amino acids. V was shortened by 4 bases and J by 7 bases, with 12 bases between the two germline ends. In germline, CDR1 is SGHNT, CDR2 YYREEE (reference sequence). CDR3 bases: TGTGCCAGCAGCCCCGGGACTTTGGAGCAGTACTTC. Protein: CASSPGTLEQYF.

V and J are TRBV19 and TRBJ1-5, with 10 nucleotides matching TRBD1. The CDR3 covers 15 residues. Unmatched junction bases numbered 7, after V lost 5 bases and J lost 6 bases. Per germline, CDR1 LNHDA and CDR2 SQIVND (reference sequence). CDR3 protein: CASSPGTGAGQPQHF. The CDR3 coding sequence is TGTGCCAGTAGTCCCGGGACAGGGGCCGGTCAGCCCCAGCATTTT.

At least ten counts were recorded for this clonotype. J is TRBJ2-7 and V is TRBV6-5; D ambiguous. The germline CDR1 and CDR2 sequences are MNHEY and SVGAGI. V was cut by 2 bases and J by 0 bases, with 14 bases left in between. There are 16 residues in the CDR3. This CDR3 is CASSYGSSALSYEQYF. The CDR3 DNA sequence: TGTGCCAGCAGTTACGGATCGAGTGCCCTCTCCTACGAGCAGTACTTC.

This clonotype turned up a few times. The J gene is TRBJ2-7, the V gene TRBV19, with TRBD2 matching over 14 bases. The V segment lost 4 bases and the J segment 1 base; nucleotides outside the gene matches: 6. CDR1 and CDR2 from the germline V gene are LNHDA and SQIVND (reference sequence). CDR3 length: 17 amino acids. The CDR3 is CASSNYRTSGRSYEQYF. In DNA form, the CDR3 reads TGTGCCAGTAGTAACTACCGGACTAGCGGGAGGTCCTACGAGCAGTACTTC.

This clonotype showed up many times. V is TRBV30 and J is TRBJ2-6, with D perhaps being TRBD1 or TRBD2 (5 bases each). Germline CDR1 is GTSNPN and CDR2 is SVGIG (reference sequence). The CDR3 contains 16 residues. V was shortened by 0 bases and J by 0 bases, with 9 bases between the two germline ends. CDR3 region: CAWSVLGGSGANVLTF. The CDR3 nucleotides read TGTGCCTGGAGTGTACTTGGGGGCTCTGGGGCCAACGTCCTGACTTTC.

This clonotype occurred many times. The V call is TRBV11-2, the J call TRBJ2-7, with TRBD1 as a possible D gene (5 bases). CDR1 and CDR2 (germline): SGHAT, FQNNGV. Trimming pared 4 bases from V and 2 bases from J, leaving 12 bases between. CDR3 length: 14 residues. This CDR3 is CASSSSQGPYEQYF. CDR3 nucleotide sequence: TGTGCCAGCAGCTCCAGCCAGGGCCCCTACGAGCAGTACTTC.

This clonotype was seen many times. This chain connects TRBV6-2 or TRBV6-3 to TRBJ2-7; 8 bases line up with TRBD2. This CDR3 is built from 17 residues. J was trimmed by 3 bases and V by 1 base; bases with no gene match: 11. In germline, CDR1 is MNHEY, CDR2 SVGEGT. The DNA of the CDR3 is TGTGCCAGCAGTTACTTGTCTAGCGGGTCCTATGTCTACGAGCAGTACTTC. The encoded protein is CASSYLSSGSYVYEQYF.